These 2 T cell receptor beta chains originate from one sample sequenced in a study of T-cell reconstitution after alpha-beta-depleted transplantation in children. Library preparation (for TCRbeta) was performed with unique molecular identifiers. TCRdb reprocessed the PCR reads with MiXCR, giving one entry per CDR3 protein. The sample includes around 500,000 distinct CDR3 sequences, around 23% of them seen just once. Specimen: PBMCs, mostly from graft donor cells, collected 360 days after TCRalphabeta/CD19-depleted stem cell transplant. The receptors were sampled from a boy in the first two years of life who had a stem cell transplant for acute myeloid leukemia, so the T cells may come from the graft donor.

The V gene is TRBV6-5, the J gene TRBJ2-1; perhaps TRBD1 as D (6 bases). Looked up from germline, CDR1 is MNHEY and CDR2 is SVGAGI. The CDR3 contains 15 residues. V was pared by 2 bases and J by 4 bases, with 12 bases between. The CDR3 protein is CASSYLQGLYNEQFF. In DNA form, the CDR3 reads TGTGCCAGCAGTTACCTCCAGGGGCTGTACAATGAGCAGTTCTTC.

The genes are TRBV20-1 and TRBJ2-5; the D gene could be TRBD1 or TRBD2 (5 bases each). Trimming cost V 4 bases and J 7 bases, with 13 bases left between them. This CDR3 has 12 amino acids. Germline V gene data show CDR1 as DFQATT and CDR2 as SNEGSKA (reference sequence). The CDR3 region has the DNA TGCAGTGCTATTCGGGAAAGGGGGACCCAGTACTTC. This codes for CSAIRERGTQYF.